One sample yielded the 19 T cell receptor beta chains listed below, sequenced in a study of CD8+ T cells in alopecia areata. The treatment here: oral pan-JAK inhibitor, 5-10 mg twice daily. Investigators isolated RNA and reverse transcribed it into cDNA to act as the sequencing template. Generated by immunoSEQ multiplex PCR, the TCRdb table keeps only in-frame clones and is missing some. Of roughly 280,000 clones listed, around three fifths are singletons. The sequencing here drew on CD4+ T cells sorted from blood, taken at roughly week 52, from a patient treated with tofacitinib. These TCRs come from a human donor with alopecia areata.

This clone was found a few times. V gene TRBV5-6 combines with J gene TRBJ1-2; D remains unclear. Germline CDR1 SGHDT, CDR2 YYEEEE. CDR3 size: 13 residues. Trimming removed 2 bases from V and 4 bases from J, with 9 bases in between. The CDR3 sequence: CASSFGSTYGYTF. The DNA of the CDR3 is TGTGCCAGCAGCTTTGGGAGTACCTATGGCTACACCTTC.

This chain joins TRBV27 and TRBJ2-7, with 9 nucleotides matching TRBD1. This CDR3 spans 14 amino acids. With V trimmed by 6 bases and J by 6 bases, 9 bases remained unmatched. CDR1 and CDR2 from the germline V gene are MNHEY and SMNVEV (reference sequence). The CDR3 loop is CASRATGGVGEQYF. The DNA for the CDR3 is TGTGCCAGCAGGGCGACAGGGGGAGTTGGCGAGCAGTACTTC.

This chain links TRBV7-9 with TRBJ2-4; D is undetermined. This CDR3 is built from 13 residues. CDR1 is SEHNR, CDR2 FQNEAQ, per germline (reference sequence). V was pared by 1 base and J by 7 bases, with 8 bases between. In DNA form, the CDR3 reads TGTGCCAGCAGCTTAGAGGACGGGAACATTCAGTACTTC. This translates into CASSLEDGNIQYF.

The chain carries TRBV30 and TRBJ1-1, with 9 positions matching TRBD1. Germline lookup yields CDR1 GTSNPN and CDR2 SVGIG (reference sequence). CDR3 size: 13 residues. With V trimmed by 2 bases and J by 10 bases, 8 bases remained unmatched. CDR3 sequence (DNA): TGTGCCTGGAGTCTCGGGACAGGGAATGCAGCTTTCTTT. Protein: CAWSLGTGNAAFF.

This sequence joins TRBV10-3 and TRBJ1-2; D is uncertain. V was trimmed by 7 bases and J by 8 bases, leaving 23 bases between them. The CDR3 consists of 15 residues. Germline assignment: CDR1 ENHRY and CDR2 SYGVKD. This CDR3 reads CAITEAGSGVWGYTF. In nucleotides, the CDR3 is TGTGCCATCACCGAGGCGGGTTCTGGGGTTTGGGGCTACACCTTC.

This clone has a handful of counts. The chain uses TRBV6-5 and TRBJ1-5; 7 bases are a match to TRBD1. The junction had 4 bases not matched to a gene; V was cut back by 5 bases and J by 0 bases. CDR3 size: 15 residues. Looked up from germline, CDR1 is MNHEY and CDR2 is SVGAGI. The CDR3 sequence is CASSPQGISNQPQHF. The CDR3 coding sequence is TGTGCCAGCAGTCCACAGGGGATTAGCAATCAGCCCCAGCATTTT.

This chain joins TRBV4-1 and TRBJ2-6; TRBD1 aligns across 8 bases. The CDR3 consists of 17 residues. Germline lookup yields CDR1 MGHRA and CDR2 YSYEKL. With 0 bases clipped from V and 4 bases from J, the junction kept 5 bases outside the gene matches. For the CDR3, the DNA is TGCGCCAGCAGCCAAGAAGCGACAGGGGTCGGGGCCAACGTCCTGACTTTC. This sequence encodes CASSQEATGVGANVLTF.

CDR3 sequence reads: CASSHGGVLSGANVLTF. In DNA, the CDR3 is TGTGCCAGCAGCCACGGGGGGGTACTCTCTGGGGCCAACGTCCTGACTTTC. The chain has TRBV25-1 and TRBJ2-6; the match to TRBD2 covers 8 bases. This CDR3 has 17 amino acids. Germline V gene data show CDR1 as MGHDK and CDR2 as SYGVNS. V shed 6 bases, J shed 0 bases, and the junction held 7 bases outside the gene matches.

The gene calls are TRBV10-3 and TRBJ2-7, with TRBD2 matching over 8 bases. V shed 10 bases, J shed 5 bases, and the junction held 4 bases outside the gene matches. The germline CDR1 and CDR2 sequences are ENHRY and SYGVKD. The CDR3 spans 11 residues. The chain's CDR3 is CATHSGDEQYF. Written as DNA, the CDR3 is TGTGCCACCCATAGCGGGGACGAGCAGTACTTC.

This chain connects TRBV2 to TRBJ2-5; 8 bases match TRBD1. V shed 3 bases, J shed 4 bases, and the junction held 4 bases outside the gene matches. Germline CDR1 is SNHLY and CDR2 is FYNNEI. The CDR3 loop spans 14 amino acids. The CDR3 protein is CASSDRTGRETQYF. CDR3 coding DNA: TGTGCCAGCAGTGATAGGACAGGGCGAGAGACCCAGTACTTC.

The rearrangement uses TRBV7-8 and TRBJ1-6, with 7 nucleotides matching TRBD1. The CDR3 loop spans 15 amino acids. Germline loops: CDR1 SGHVS, CDR2 FQNEAQ. The V and J ends lost 4 bases and 3 bases, in that order; junction bases with no gene match: 3. The CDR3 nucleotides read TGTGCCAGCAGCTCTCGACAGGGCTATAATTCACCCCTCCACTTT. Encoded protein: CASSSRQGYNSPLHF.

The chain carries TRBV30 and TRBJ1-1; no reliable D call. Trimming removed 4 bases at V and 3 bases at J, with 6 bases between. The CDR3 sequence is 11 residues long. CDR1 is GTSNPN and CDR2 is SVGIG in the germline V gene (reference sequence). CDR3 sequence (DNA): TGTGCCTGGACCTTGTACACTGAAGCTTTCTTT. Translating gives CAWTLYTEAFF.

The chain links TRBV5-1 to TRBJ1-2, with 7 bases matching TRBD1. CDR1 and CDR2 from the germline V gene are SGHRS and YFSETQ. The CDR3 has 14 residues. J gave up 10 bases and V 2 bases, and 11 bases lay outside the gene matches. CDR3 amino acids: CASSFTGTAIDYTF. In DNA, the CDR3 is TGCGCCAGCAGCTTTACCGGGACAGCCATCGACTACACCTTC.

This sequence joins TRBV10-3 and TRBJ1-5; D unresolved. The CDR3 is made up of 15 amino acids. Trimming took 3 bases from V and 0 from J, leaving 9 bases between them. CDR1 ENHRY and CDR2 SYGVKD come from the germline V gene. CDR3 residues: CAISDGTYSNQPQHF. DNA of the CDR3: TGTGCCATCAGTGACGGAACCTATAGCAATCAGCCCCAGCATTTT.

This clone showed up just a few times. This chain joins TRBV12-5 and TRBJ2-7; the match to TRBD1 covers 7 bases. The CDR3 loop spans 12 amino acids. The germline CDR1 and CDR2 sequences are LGHNT and FRNRAP. V lost 6 bases and J lost 7; bases outside the gene matches: 6. CDR3 sequence reads: CASGPQGKEQYF. The CDR3 nucleotides read TGTGCTAGTGGACCACAGGGGAAAGAGCAGTACTTC.

This clone was counted only a few times. This sequence joins TRBV5-6 and TRBJ2-2; D remains unclear. Trimming took 4 bases from V and 4 from J, leaving 17 bases between them. CDR1 and CDR2 (germline): SGHDT, YYEEEE. The CDR3 covers 16 residues. The DNA of the CDR3 is TGTGCCAGCAGCCCTGGCGGTCCGGCAGGCACCGGGGAGCTGTTTTTT. Protein: CASSPGGPAGTGELFF. Full variable domain (rest looked up from reference TRBV5-6 and TRBJ2-2): DAGVTQSPTHLIKTRGQQVTLRCSPKSGHDTVSWYQQALGQGPQFIFQYYEEEERQRGNFPDRFSGHQFPNYSSELNVNALLLGDSALYLCASSPGGPAGTGELFFGEGSRLTVL.

This rearrangement joins TRBV30 to TRBJ2-7; D is perhaps TRBD1 (6 bases). CDR1 GTSNPN and CDR2 SVGIG come from the germline V gene (reference sequence). Trimming pared 4 bases from V and 0 bases from J, leaving 13 bases between. The length of the CDR3 is 14 residues. The CDR3 DNA follows: TGTGCCTGGAAAAAGGGACATAGCTCCTACGAGCAGTACTTC. Its protein is CAWKKGHSSYEQYF.

The rearrangement joins TRBV25-1 to TRBJ1-4, with TRBD1 matching over 8 bases. V trimming: 5 bases; J trimming: 8 bases; junction bases outside the gene matches: 4. Germline V lookup: CDR1 MGHDK, CDR2 SYGVNS. The CDR3 runs to 13 residues. The CDR3 bases are TGTGCCAGCAGTACAGGGGGATGGGAAAAACTGTTTTTT. Its translation: CASSTGGWEKLFF. Combining the CDR3 with reference TRBV25-1 and TRBJ1-4 gives the whole variable domain EADIYQTPRYLVIGTGKKITLECSQTMGHDKMYWYQQDPGMELHLIHYSYGVNSTEKGDLSSESTVSRIRTEHFPLTLESARPSHTSQYLCASSTGGWEKLFFGSGTQLSVL.

The chain couples TRBV25-1 to TRBJ1-6; D is unclear. This CDR3 has 12 residues. The V end was cut by 6 bases, the J end by 9 bases, with 9 bases between. Per the germline V gene, CDR1 is MGHDK and CDR2 is SYGVNS. CDR3 amino acids: CASRALSSPLHF. The CDR3 coding sequence is TGTGCCAGCAGGGCCTTAAGTTCACCCCTCCACTTT.